This TCR beta chain was captured by sequencing in a study of blood T cell repertoires in COVID-19. The wider study: Specimens from acute and convalescent COVID-19 originated in the United States, Italy and Spain. Sources were T cells, B-cell-depleted T cells, or PBMCs; the material itself was cDNA or gDNA.

Per the germline V gene, CDR1 is ENHRY and CDR2 is SYGVKD. Between the trimmed V and J ends, which lost 5 bases and 1 base, there was a span of 5 bases. There are 12 residues in the CDR3. This clone was recorded once. Original processing notes: The authors estimated nucleated cell counts from reference gene primer amplification. The assay was immunoSEQ multiplex PCR, and TCRdb's table has in-frame clones only and misses some. The V and J calls and clone size come from that table; D and trimming were worked out from the DNA. The sample has around 160,000 clones, over 75% seen once. The TCR originated in a man aged 55 to 69 with active or convalescent COVID-19. The sequencing sample was made of peripheral blood. The chain has TRBV10-3 and TRBJ2-5; D is possibly TRBD1 (5 bases). This chain's CDR3 is CAISTGQETQYF. The CDR3, as DNA: TGTGCCATCAGTACAGGCCAAGAGACCCAGTACTTC.